The 11 T cell receptor beta chains below come from one sample, sequenced in a study of T cells in women clearing cervical HPV infection. The protocol was immunoSEQ multiplex PCR, while the TCRdb copy is restricted to in-frame clones and leaves out a portion. The listing contains around 22,000 clones. Sequenced: blood buffy coat. Receptor source: a woman between 18 and 69 years old with a cervical HPV16 infection that either progressed to CIN3+ or cleared (not recorded which).

A word on this clone: The read terminates 3 residues before the CDR3 end, so the remaining end is supplied by the germline J gene. V and J are TRBV29-1 and TRBJ1-1; 7 bases align to TRBD1. CDR1 SQVTM and CDR2 ANQGSEA come from the germline V gene. The ends lost 0 bases at V and 4 bases at J; junction bases unmatched: 8. There are 15 residues in the CDR3. The CDR3 loop reads CSVEESPGGFTEAFF. Incomplete CDR3 DNA: TGCAGCGTTGAAGAAAGTCCAGGGGGTTTCACTGAA. Based on the CDR3 plus reference TRBV29-1 and TRBJ1-1, the full variable domain is SAVISQKPSRDICQRGTSLTIQCQVDSQVTMMFWYRQQPGQSLTLIATANQGSEATYESGFVIDKFPISRPNLTFSTLTVSNMSPEDSSIYLCSVEESPGGFTEAFFGQGTRLTVV.

On this clone itself: The read stops 3 residues short of the end of the CDR3; the missing end is completed from the germline J gene. The rearrangement joins TRBV29-1 to TRBJ1-6, with 9 bases lining up with TRBD1. V lost 4 bases to trimming and J lost 3 bases; unmatched junction nucleotides: 1. The CDR3 loop spans 14 amino acids. Germline CDR1 reads SQVTM; CDR2 reads ANQGSEA. The DNA read from the CDR3 is TGCAGCGTTGGACAGGGGGACTATAATTCACCC. Translating it yields CSVGQGDYNSP. The complete CDR3 sequence is CSVGQGDYNSPLHF. The complete variable domain, with remaining parts taken from reference TRBV29-1 and TRBJ1-6, reads SAVISQKPSRDICQRGTSLTIQCQVDSQVTMMFWYRQQPGQSLTLIATANQGSEATYESGFVIDKFPISRPNLTFSTLTVSNMSPEDSSIYLCSVGQGDYNSPLHFGNGTRLTVT.

Note on this clone: The read falls 3 residues short of the CDR3 end, and the missing part is taken from the germline J gene. V gene TRBV30 combines with J gene TRBJ1-6; 8 nucleotides line up with TRBD1. The germline V gene has CDR1 GTSNPN and CDR2 SVGIG (reference sequence). The CDR3 is 14 amino acids. The ends lost 7 bases at V and 7 bases at J; junction bases unmatched: 9. CDR3 protein: CASAAGGFNSPLHF. CDR3 DNA (partial): TGTGCCTCTGCGGCAGGGGGCTTCAATTCACCC.

CDR3 bases read: TGCGCCAGCAGCCCCCCCGGGACTGAA. Protein product: CASSPPGTE. The full-length CDR3 reads as CASSPPGTEAFF. The V gene is TRBV5-1, the J gene TRBJ1-1, with no clear D. The missing CDR3 end, 3 residues past where the read stops, is filled in from the germline J gene. Trimming removed 4 bases at V and 5 bases at J, with 9 bases between. Per germline, CDR1 SGHRS and CDR2 YFSETQ. This CDR3 is 12 amino acids long.

Notes on this clone: The sequenced fragment ends 3 residues before the CDR3 boundary, so the rest is inferred from the germline J gene. V is TRBV7-9 and J is TRBJ1-2, with 7 bases fitting TRBD1. The CDR3 totals 13 residues. Germline V gives CDR1 SEHNR, CDR2 FQNEAQ (reference sequence). This CDR3 is CASSSDRLYDYTF. The covered CDR3 bases are TGTGCCAGCAGCTCGGACAGGCTGTACGAC.

Comment on this clone: The CDR3 end falls 3 residues outside the read, so it is completed with the germline J gene. The genes are TRBV13 and TRBJ2-2, with D perhaps TRBD2 (5 bases). V was trimmed by 2 bases and J by 0 bases, leaving 7 bases between them. The CDR3 extends over 15 amino acids. CDR1 and CDR2 from the germline V gene are PRHDT and FYEKMQ (reference sequence). CDR3 DNA (partial): TGTGCCAGCAGCTTAACGGGGACGAACACCGGGGAG. Translated, it gives CASSLTGTNTGE. The complete CDR3 reads CASSLTGTNTGELFF.

Partial CDR3 DNA: TGTGCCAGCAGTTTACCCGGGACAGGCCTTCAGCCC. Translated, it gives CASSLPGTGLQP. The entire CDR3 is CASSLPGTGLQPQHF. V usage is TRBV28 and J usage is TRBJ1-5, with 8 positions matching TRBD1. The read ends 3 residues before the CDR3 terminus; that terminus is restored from the germline J gene. The CDR3 is 15 amino acids. Germline loops: CDR1 MDHEN, CDR2 SYDVKM. V was clipped by 2 bases and J by 6 bases; unmatched bases: 6. Full variable domain (rest looked up from reference TRBV28 and TRBJ1-5): DVKVTQSSRYLVKRTGEKVFLECVQDMDHENMFWYRQDPGLGLRLIYFSYDVKMKEKGDIPEGYSVSREKKERFSLILESASTNQTSMYLCASSLPGTGLQPQHFGDGTRLSIL.

Regarding this clone: The DNA ends 3 residues before the CDR3 does, and the rest of the CDR3 is filled in from the germline J gene. V is TRBV5-6 and J is TRBJ1-2; D is undetermined. V was pared by 2 bases and J by 4 bases, with 12 bases between. The CDR3 has 14 residues. Germline values: CDR1 SGHDT, CDR2 YYEEEE. CDR3 DNA (partial): TGTGCCAGCAGCTTTCGAGGGTTGCTCTATGGC. It translates to CASSFRGLLYG. The whole CDR3 region reads CASSFRGLLYGYTF. The full variable domain, completed using reference TRBV5-6 and TRBJ1-2, is DAGVTQSPTHLIKTRGQQVTLRCSPKSGHDTVSWYQQALGQGPQFIFQYYEEEERQRGNFPDRFSGHQFPNYSSELNVNALLLGDSALYLCASSFRGLLYGYTFGSGTRLTVV.

As regards this clone: The read ends 3 residues before the CDR3 terminus; that terminus is restored from the germline J gene. V and J are TRBV23-1 and TRBJ2-7; D is unresolved. TRBV23-1 falls under the ORF class, with uncertain function. Trimming stripped 4 bases from V and 6 bases from J, with 7 bases between. The CDR3 is 11 residues long. The CDR3 DNA, read in part, is TGCGCCAGCAGTCTTTCATCCGAG. This sequence encodes CASSLSSE. The full CDR3 is CASSLSSEQYF.

As concerns this clone: The CDR3 end lies 3 residues beyond the end of the read and is filled in from the germline J gene. This sequence joins TRBV20-1 and TRBJ2-1; 9 positions agree with TRBD2. Germline V gene lookup returns CDR1 DFQATT and CDR2 SNEGSKA (reference sequence). This CDR3 region has 14 residues. With 5 bases clipped from V and 7 bases from J, the junction kept 9 bases outside the gene matches. The CDR3 region is CSASPGLALNEQFF. Partial CDR3 DNA: TGCAGTGCTTCCCCGGGACTAGCTTTGAATGAG.

A word on this clone: With the read ending 3 residues before the CDR3 end, the germline J gene is used to fill in that end. V gene TRBV7-9 combines with J gene TRBJ1-2; a possible D gene is TRBD1 (6 bases). Germline CDR1 and CDR2: SEHNR and FQNEAQ (reference sequence). This CDR3 is built from 15 residues. The CDR3 sequence is CASSLTSGGRGDYTF. The CDR3 bases that were read are TGTGCCAGCAGCTTGACTAGCGGGGGCAGGGGTGAC.